The 10 T cell receptor beta chains listed next were all sequenced from one sample in a study of blood T cell repertoires in COVID-19. Sequencing was performed with immunoSEQ multiplex PCR; in TCRdb, only in-frame clones are kept and a portion is missing. Among fewer than 250,000 clones listed, approximately 80% were seen once. Sample: peripheral blood. The receptors here all came from a man aged 60 to 69 with COVID-19, enrolled during active disease.

The gene calls are TRBV4-1 and TRBJ1-4, with D unclear. Trimming stripped 4 bases from V and 5 bases from J, with 17 bases between. Germline V lookup: CDR1 MGHRA, CDR2 YSYEKL. The CDR3 length is 16 residues. This CDR3 is CASSRGMASTNEKLFF. In nucleotides, the CDR3 is TGCGCCAGCAGCCGCGGGATGGCTTCTACCAATGAAAAACTGTTTTTT.

V gene TRBV28 combines with J gene TRBJ1-1; D is unclear. V gave up 3 bases and J gave up 5 bases, with 7 bases separating them. Germline loops: CDR1 MDHEN, CDR2 SYDVKM. This CDR3 has 12 residues. CDR3 region: CASSFTVTEAFF. The CDR3 coding sequence is TGTGCCAGCAGTTTTACGGTTACTGAAGCTTTCTTT.

This clone was counted a few times. The chain joins TRBV18 to TRBJ2-3, with 10 bases that match TRBD1. The trim removed 3 bases at V and 5 bases at J, leaving 11 bases unmatched. Germline V lookup: CDR1 KGHSH, CDR2 LQKENI. The CDR3 runs 17 residues. CDR3 bases: TGTGCCAGCTCACCTAAAATCGGGACAGGGGTCTTAGATACGCAGTATTTT. Translating gives CASSPKIGTGVLDTQYF.

The chain uses TRBV7-9 and TRBJ2-6, with a possible D match to TRBD2 (6 bases). The length of the CDR3 is 14 residues. In germline, CDR1 is SEHNR, CDR2 FQNEAQ (reference sequence). Trimming left V 11 bases short and J 0 bases short, with 11 bases between. The CDR3 DNA is TGTGCCGCGGGGTCGAGCTCTGGGGCCAACGTCCTGACTTTC. It codes for CAAGSSSGANVLTF. The complete variable domain, with remaining parts taken from reference TRBV7-9 and TRBJ2-6, reads DTGVSQNPRHKITKRGQNVTFRCDPISEHNRLYWYRQTLGQGPEFLTYFQNEAQLEKSRLLSDRFSAERPKGSFSTLEIQRTEQGDSAMYLCAAGSSSGANVLTFGAGSRLTVL.

This sequence joins TRBV2 and TRBJ1-2; 7 nucleotides match TRBD1. Losses at the gene ends were 1 base for V and 5 bases for J; bases not matched to a gene: 4. Germline loops: CDR1 SNHLY, CDR2 FYNNEI. The CDR3 contains 14 residues. CDR3 sequence (DNA): TGTGCCAGCAGTGAAGATAACAGGGGATATGGCTACACCTTC. This gives the protein CASSEDNRGYGYTF.

The V call is TRBV5-4, the J call TRBJ1-6; 7 nucleotides line up with TRBD1. J was trimmed by 7 bases and V by 1 base; bases with no gene match: 17. There are 19 residues in the CDR3. Germline loops: CDR1 SGHNT, CDR2 YYREEE (reference sequence). For the CDR3, the DNA is TGTGCCAGCAGCTTGATGTCGGATCAGGGGGGAATGCGAAATTCACCCCTCCACTTT. It is translated as CASSLMSDQGGMRNSPLHF.

This chain joins TRBV27 and TRBJ1-5, with D possibly matching TRBD1 (6 bases). The germline V and J ends were trimmed by 5 bases and 0 bases, with 14 bases remaining between them. Germline V gene sequence: CDR1 MNHEY, CDR2 SMNVEV (reference sequence). The CDR3 sequence is 16 residues long. The CDR3 sequence: CASSPSRGPSNQPQHF. The CDR3 region has the DNA TGTGCCAGCAGTCCCTCCAGGGGCCCTAGCAATCAGCCCCAGCATTTT.

J is TRBJ1-2 and V is TRBV6-5; TRBD1 matches 7 bases. CDR3 size: 15 residues. The germline gives CDR1 MNHEY, CDR2 SVGAGI. V dropped 2 bases and J dropped 7; count of bases not matched to a gene: 10. The CDR3 DNA follows: TGTGCCAGCAGTTACAGGGGGCAGCGAACTGTTGGCTACACCTTC. It codes for CASSYRGQRTVGYTF.

The chain joins TRBV6-5 to TRBJ1-5; D possibly corresponds to TRBD1 (6 bases). Germline values: CDR1 MNHEY, CDR2 SVGAGI. The CDR3 contains 14 residues. The V end lost 6 bases, the J end lost 5 bases, and 14 bases lay between the germline ends. CDR3: CASRKGAGDQPQHF. The CDR3 region has the DNA TGTGCCAGCAGGAAAGGGGCAGGGGATCAGCCCCAGCATTTT.

This chain joins TRBV9 and TRBJ2-1, with D perhaps TRBD2 (6 bases). The V gene's germline CDR1 is SGDLS and CDR2 YYNGEE. The CDR3 length is 16 residues. The ends were cut back, 3 bases at V and 0 bases at J, with 13 bases in the middle. In DNA form, the CDR3 reads TGTGCCAGCAGCGCGACTGGCGGGATCTCCTACAATGAGCAGTTCTTC. This sequence encodes CASSATGGISYNEQFF.